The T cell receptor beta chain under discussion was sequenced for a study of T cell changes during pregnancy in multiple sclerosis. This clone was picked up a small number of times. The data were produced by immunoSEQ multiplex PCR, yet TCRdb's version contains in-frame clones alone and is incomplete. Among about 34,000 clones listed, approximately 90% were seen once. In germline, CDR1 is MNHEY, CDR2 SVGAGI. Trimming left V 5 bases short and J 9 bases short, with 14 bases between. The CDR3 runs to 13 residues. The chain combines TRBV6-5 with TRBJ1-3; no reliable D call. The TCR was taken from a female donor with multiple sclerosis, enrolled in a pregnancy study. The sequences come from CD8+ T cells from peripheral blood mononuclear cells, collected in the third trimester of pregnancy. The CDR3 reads CASSPREVGTIYF. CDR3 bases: TGTGCCAGCAGTCCGAGGGAAGTGGGCACCATATATTTT.